A single sample is the source of the 26 T cell receptor beta chains below, sequenced in a study of T cells after yellow fever vaccination. TCRdb re-derived calls from the 5' RACE reads in MiXCR, one entry per CDR3 protein. The sample holds 300,000 to 400,000 distinct CDR3 sequences, 4% seen once. This material consisted of PBMCs, taken 5 days after the yellow fever booster vaccination. The receptors stem from a young man who received the YFV17D yellow fever vaccine.

This clonotype came up many times. V gene TRBV11-2 combines with J gene TRBJ2-1; D remains unclear. CDR3 size: 11 residues. Between the trimmed V and J ends, which lost 5 bases and 5 bases, there was a span of 4 bases. Per germline, CDR1 SGHAT and CDR2 FQNNGV. The CDR3 DNA sequence: TGTGCCAGCAGCAGGGACAATGAGCAGTTCTTC. This encodes CASSRDNEQFF.

This clonotype was counted between two and nine times. Mismatch with germline at one junction end may stem from a read error. The gene calls are TRBV7-7 and TRBJ2-1, with TRBD1 identical over 12 bases. The CDR3 loop spans 16 amino acids. The germline CDR1 and CDR2 sequences are SSHAT and FNYEAQ (reference sequence). The CDR3 sequence: CASSLGPGQGAYEQFF. CDR3 nucleotides: TGTGCTAGCAGCTTAGGCCCGGGACAGGGGGCCTATGAGCAGTTCTTC.

This clonotype showed up many times. The V and J genes are TRBV20-1 and TRBJ2-5; 7 positions agree with TRBD1. The CDR3 sequence is 14 residues long. CDR1 and CDR2 from the germline V gene are DFQATT and SNEGSKA (reference sequence). V gave up 3 bases and J gave up 2 bases; unmatched junction bases: 6. The CDR3, as DNA: TGCAGTGCTAGGCCCCGGACAGGACAAGAGACCCAGTACTTC. Translated, it gives CSARPRTGQETQYF.

There are many counts of this clonotype. This sequence joins TRBV11-2 and TRBJ2-7; D might be TRBD2 (7 bases). The CDR3 consists of 18 residues. Trimming took off 2 bases at V and 2 bases at J, with 22 bases between the two ends. Germline values: CDR1 SGHAT, CDR2 FQNNGV. The CDR3 here is CASSLSLIAGASAYEQYF. The CDR3 nucleotides read TGTGCCAGCAGCTTATCTTTGATTGCGGGGGCCTCCGCCTACGAGCAGTACTTC.

There are a few counts of this clonotype. The chain joins TRBV30 to TRBJ2-2; D could derive from TRBD1 or TRBD2 (6 bases each). This CDR3 is 15 amino acids long. In germline, CDR1 is GTSNPN, CDR2 SVGIG (reference sequence). V lost 5 bases and J lost 7, with 20 bases in between. The CDR3, as DNA: TGTGCCTGGGGGAAGGGGGGTAGCGTGGTCGGGGAGCTGTTTTTT. It codes for CAWGKGGSVVGELFF.

This clonotype was detected ten times or more. V usage is TRBV9 and J usage is TRBJ2-1, with a possible D match to TRBD1 (6 bases). Trimming removed 3 bases at V and 0 bases at J, with 10 bases between. Per the germline V gene, CDR1 is SGDLS and CDR2 is YYNGEE. CDR3 length equals 15 residues. The CDR3 coding sequence is TGTGCCAGCAGCGGGGGACACGGCTCCTACAATGAGCAGTTCTTC. Translating it yields CASSGGHGSYNEQFF.

This clonotype was seen a few times. J is TRBJ2-7 and V is TRBV12-3 or TRBV12-4; the match to TRBD1 covers 9 bases. The junction had 7 bases not matched to a gene; V was cut back by 5 bases and J by 5 bases. The CDR3 contains 14 residues. The CDR3 DNA reads TGTGCCAGCAGTCCCGACAGGGGGACCCACGAGCAGTACTTC. As protein: CASSPDRGTHEQYF.

At least ten counts were recorded for this clonotype. V is TRBV4-3 and J is TRBJ2-1, with TRBD2 matching over 9 bases. CDR1 and CDR2 from the germline V gene are LGHNA and YSLEER. The CDR3 consists of 17 residues. V lost 0 bases and J lost 12; bases outside the gene matches: 15. The CDR3 here is CASSQEKGSGGHQGQFF. The CDR3 nucleotides are TGCGCCAGCAGCCAAGAAAAGGGAAGCGGGGGGCATCAAGGGCAGTTCTTC.

This clonotype occurred a few times. The rearrangement uses TRBV6-2 or TRBV6-3 and TRBJ1-5; D call uncertain. Trimming shortened V by 2 bases and J by 7 bases, and 12 bases separated the two germline ends. This CDR3 has 14 residues. Germline V lookup: CDR1 MNHEY, CDR2 SVGEGT. CDR3 nucleotides: TGTGCCAGCAGTTACAGGGAAAATCAACAGCCCCAGCATTTT. Translation gives CASSYRENQQPQHF.

This chain uses TRBV9 with TRBJ1-6; D call uncertain. The CDR3 totals 13 residues. V gave up 2 bases and J gave up 5 bases, with 5 bases separating them. Germline CDR1 SGDLS, CDR2 YYNGEE. CDR3 sequence: CASSVLDNSPLHF. As DNA, the CDR3 is TGTGCCAGCAGCGTCCTAGATAATTCACCCCTCCACTTT.

V and J are TRBV29-1 and TRBJ2-3; weak D call: TRBD2 (5 bases). The CDR3 covers 17 residues. V was trimmed by 5 bases and J by 3 bases, leaving 24 bases between them. Germline CDR1 is SQVTM and CDR2 is ANQGSEA. The CDR3 protein is CSVHGIALGALTDTQYF. DNA of the CDR3: TGCAGCGTTCACGGGATTGCGCTAGGCGCATTGACAGATACGCAGTATTTT.

This clonotype turned up a few times. The J gene is TRBJ1-5, the V gene TRBV3-1; D gene unclear. The length of the CDR3 is 15 residues. Trimming pared 3 bases from V and 3 bases from J, leaving 12 bases between. Germline-derived CDR1 and CDR2 are LGHDT and YNNKEL (reference sequence). For the CDR3, the DNA is TGTGCCAGCAGCCAGGGTGTTCTGAACAATCAGCCCCAGCATTTT. This sequence encodes CASSQGVLNNQPQHF.

This clonotype was detected only a few times. The chain joins TRBV23-1 to TRBJ1-5; the D gene is possibly TRBD1 (6 bases). TRBV23-1 is flagged as an ORF with uncertain function. There are 12 residues in the CDR3. Trimming stripped 7 bases from V and 5 bases from J, with 9 bases between. CDR3 sequence: CASNHRDQPQHF. The CDR3 coding sequence is TGCGCCAGCAATCACAGGGATCAGCCCCAGCATTTT.

The chain employs TRBV25-1 and TRBJ2-7, with D possibly being TRBD2 (7 bases). The CDR3 consists of 15 residues. The V end was cut by 8 bases, the J end by 2 bases, with 19 bases between. Germline values: CDR1 MGHDK, CDR2 SYGVNS. CDR3 in amino acids: CASGGTAGATYEQYF. The DNA for the CDR3 is TGTGCCAGCGGGGGGACTGCGGGGGCCACCTACGAGCAGTACTTC.

This clonotype has more than one count but fewer than ten. The chain recombines TRBV7-2 with TRBJ2-7; D might be TRBD2 (6 bases). CDR1 and CDR2 from the germline V gene are SGHTA and FQGNSA. The CDR3 extends over 14 amino acids. Between the trimmed V and J ends, which lost 4 bases and 2 bases, there was a span of 12 bases. CDR3 sequence reads: CASSSRGGTYEQYV. The CDR3 DNA is TGTGCCAGCAGCTCCCGTGGAGGGACCTACGAGCAGTACGTC.

The table lists this clonotype with many counts. The chain carries TRBV7-2 and TRBJ2-1; D is undetermined. Per the germline V gene, CDR1 is SGHTA and CDR2 is FQGNSA. V dropped 5 bases and J dropped 2 bases, with 10 bases sitting between them. CDR3 length equals 14 residues. The CDR3, as DNA: TGTGCCAGCAGCCCCCCCGCGGCCTACAATGAGCAGTTCTTC. Protein product: CASSPPAAYNEQFF. The entire variable domain, with the rest obtained from reference TRBV7-2 and TRBJ2-1, is as follows: GAGVSQSPSNKVTEKGKDVELRCDPISGHTALYWYRQSLGQGLEFLIYFQGNSAPDKSGLPSDRFSAERTGGSVSTLTIQRTQQEDSAVYLCASSPPAAYNEQFFGPGTRLTVL.

This clonotype was found a few times. The chain links TRBV7-7 to TRBJ2-5, with D tentatively TRBD2 (7 bases). The CDR3 has 14 amino acids. Germline V CDR1 and CDR2: SSHAT, FNYEAQ (reference sequence). Deletions cut 6 bases from V and 1 base from J, with 12 bases between. In nucleotides, the CDR3 is TGTGCCAGCAGGCCGGCGGGGGCCCAAGAGACCCAGTACTTC. Protein sequence: CASRPAGAQETQYF.

The chain joins TRBV4-3 to TRBJ2-7; no definite D call. The CDR3 sequence is 15 residues long. Trimming cost V 0 bases and J 2 bases, with 11 bases left between them. In germline, CDR1 is LGHNA, CDR2 YSLEER. The DNA for the CDR3 is TGCGCCAGCAGCCAAGAAGCTGTCAGTACCTACGAGCAGTACTTC. This sequence encodes CASSQEAVSTYEQYF.

In this sample, this clonotype turned up a few times. The J gene is TRBJ1-4, the V gene TRBV27; 11 positions match TRBD1. This CDR3 contains 15 residues. Germline V CDR1 and CDR2: MNHEY, SMNVEV (reference sequence). The ends lost 4 bases at V and 5 bases at J; junction bases unmatched: 3. CDR3 DNA sequence: TGTGCCAGCAGTTCGGGACAGGGGGAGAATGAAAAACTGTTTTTT. This codes for CASSSGQGENEKLFF. The full variable domain, in which reference TRBV27 and TRBJ1-4 provide the parts outside the CDR3, is EAQVTQNPRYLITVTGKKLTVTCSQNMNHEYMSWYRQDPGLGLRQIYYSMNVEVTDKGDVPEGYKVSRKEKRNFPLILESPSPNQTSLYFCASSSGQGENEKLFFGSGTQLSVL.

This clonotype showed up many times. The rearrangement joins TRBV6-1 to TRBJ2-5; D ambiguous. The CDR3 consists of 13 residues. CDR1 MNHNS and CDR2 SASEGT come from the germline V gene. V lost 3 bases and J lost 5, with 10 bases in between. CDR3 nucleotide sequence: TGTGCCAGCAGTGATCCTATGACCGAGACCCAGTACTTC. This codes for CASSDPMTETQYF.

This clonotype was counted at least ten times. The chain is built from TRBV7-2 and TRBJ1-5; 8 positions agree with TRBD1. The germline V gene has CDR1 SGHTA and CDR2 FQGNSA. This CDR3 comprises 18 residues. V gave up 2 bases and J gave up 2 bases; unmatched junction bases: 11. The CDR3 is CASSLNGQGASGNQPQHF. The CDR3 bases are TGTGCCAGCAGCTTAAATGGGCAGGGGGCTAGTGGCAATCAGCCCCAGCATTTT.

This clonotype was seen more than once but under ten times. The V call is TRBV6-1, the J call TRBJ2-7; maybe TRBD2 (5 bases). The CDR3 has 14 residues. V lost 6 bases and J 0 bases, leaving 12 bases between the germline ends. In germline, CDR1 is MNHNS, CDR2 SASEGT. The CDR3 DNA reads as TGTGCCAGCAGAAGAGACCTAGCCTCCTACGAGCAGTACTTC. Translating gives CASRRDLASYEQYF.

This clonotype was seen ten or more times. The V call is TRBV5-1, the J call TRBJ2-5; D gene ambiguous. This CDR3 contains 13 residues. The germline V and J ends were trimmed by 4 bases and 0 bases, with 7 bases remaining between them. In germline, CDR1 is SGHRS, CDR2 YFSETQ. In DNA, the CDR3 is TGCGCCAGCAGCGACCAAAACCAAGAGACCCAGTACTTC. Encoded protein: CASSDQNQETQYF.

This clonotype was observed a handful of times. V is TRBV2 and J is TRBJ2-5; the D gene is possibly TRBD2 (5 bases). The CDR3 is 14 amino acids. Germline CDR1 is SNHLY and CDR2 is FYNNEI. With 5 bases removed from V and 5 bases from J, the gap between germline ends came to 15 bases. CDR3 sequence: CASSQGLDGETQYF. CDR3 coding DNA: TGTGCCAGCAGTCAAGGACTCGATGGGGAGACCCAGTACTTC.

This clonotype has a handful of counts. The rearrangement links TRBV20-1 to TRBJ1-4; D is ambiguous. From germline, CDR1 is DFQATT and CDR2 SNEGSKA (reference sequence). V was pared by 5 bases and J by 8 bases, with 9 bases between. The CDR3 extends over 11 amino acids. CDR3 nucleotide sequence: TGCAGTGCTTGGGTTTGGGAAAAACTGTTTTTT. Protein sequence: CSAWVWEKLFF.

At least ten counts were recorded for this clonotype. This sequence joins TRBV12-3 or TRBV12-4 and TRBJ2-2; D is uncertain. The CDR3 contains 12 residues. The V end lost 5 bases, the J end lost 7 bases, and 8 bases lay between the germline ends. The CDR3 DNA reads as TGTGCCAGCAGTCTTCAGAGCGGGGAGCTGTTTTTT. Translating gives CASSLQSGELFF.